These 31 T cell receptor beta chains share one sample of origin, sequenced in a study of T cells in Graves' hyperthyroidism and ophthalmopathy (dated by TCRdb to the late 2010s). The library was obtained by multiplex PCR. TCRdb names Illumina HiSeq 2000 as the instrument used. The TCR beta CDR3 regions were amplified from the RNA transcripts. A first-round RT-PCR of the TCR CDR3 used the HTBI primer set with the Qiagen OneStep RT-PCR kit. The raw public reads went through TCRdb reprocessing: fastp at Q25, MiXCR clone calling, in-frame beta chains kept. CDR3 protein duplicates are merged, each entry listing the most common genes and DNA. This sample lists 380,000 or so distinct CDR3 sequences; roughly 14% were detected once. The ten largest clones add up to 20% of the sample. What was sequenced was blood. The receptors originated from a man aged 30-40 years with Graves' hyperthyroidism that later progressed to Graves' ophthalmopathy.

This clonotype was seen repeatedly, ten times or more. This rearrangement joins TRBV6-2 or TRBV6-3 to TRBJ1-1, with 7 bases identical to TRBD1. The CDR3 is 13 residues long. Losses at the gene ends were 6 bases for V and 6 bases for J; bases not matched to a gene: 7. Per germline, CDR1 MNHEY and CDR2 SVGEGT. The CDR3 nucleotides are TGTGCCAGCAGATCGGGACAGTTCGCTGAAGCTTTCTTT. Residues: CASRSGQFAEAFF.

This clonotype showed up many times. CDR3 loop: CASTGRTMQPQHF. The CDR3 DNA sequence: TGTGCCAGCACCGGACGCACGATGCAGCCCCAGCATTTT. The rearrangement joins TRBV6-1 to TRBJ1-5; no reliable D call. This CDR3 has 13 residues. The germline V gene has CDR1 MNHNS and CDR2 SASEGT. The V gene lost 7 bases and the J gene lost 7 bases, with 14 bases spanning the gap.

This clonotype appeared a few times. The chain employs TRBV24-1 and TRBJ2-5; possibly TRBD2 for D (5 bases). CDR3 length equals 15 residues. Trimming cost V 1 base and J 4 bases, with 12 bases left between them. Germline V lookup: CDR1 KGHDR, CDR2 SFDVKD. The chain's CDR3 is CATSDFEGPLETQYF. Written as DNA, the CDR3 is TGTGCCACCAGTGATTTTGAGGGTCCTCTAGAGACCCAGTACTTC.

This clonotype occurred many times. The V call is TRBV12-3 or TRBV12-4, the J call TRBJ1-5; the D is unclear. This CDR3 region has 12 residues. V lost 8 bases and J lost 6, with 11 bases in between. CDR3 sequence: CASEDWGQPQHF. For the CDR3, the DNA is TGTGCCAGCGAGGACTGGGGTCAGCCCCAGCATTTT.

The V and J genes are TRBV4-1 and TRBJ1-6; D unresolved. The germline gives CDR1 MGHRA, CDR2 YSYEKL. V was clipped by 0 bases and J by 0 bases, with 12 bases between them. The CDR3 is 18 residues long. CDR3: CASSQDPHPSSYNSPLHF. Here the CDR3 DNA reads TGCGCCAGCAGCCAAGATCCACATCCGAGCTCCTATAATTCACCCCTCCACTTT.

The table lists this clonotype with a few counts. This sequence joins TRBV7-8 and TRBJ2-3, with TRBD2 identical over 8 bases. Germline-derived CDR1 and CDR2 are SGHVS and FQNEAQ. V trimming: 3 bases; J trimming: 0 bases; junction bases outside the gene matches: 14. The CDR3 covers 19 residues. The CDR3 here is CASSLPRGGEFHSTDTQYF. CDR3 in DNA: TGTGCCAGCAGCTTGCCCCGGGGGGGGGAATTTCACAGCACAGATACGCAGTATTTT.

This sequence joins TRBV29-1 and TRBJ1-2; tentative D call: TRBD1 (5 bases). The germline CDR1 and CDR2 sequences are SQVTM and ANQGSEA. V was shortened by 1 base and J by 11 bases, with 8 bases between the two germline ends. This CDR3 has 10 residues. CDR3 in DNA: TGCAGCGTTGAAGGGGGGTCGTACACCTTC. It is translated as CSVEGGSYTF.

The chain has TRBV5-4 and TRBJ2-1; D possibly matches TRBD1 or TRBD2 (6 bases each). Trimming removed 4 bases at V and 7 bases at J, with 15 bases between. The CDR3 runs to 14 residues. Looked up from germline, CDR1 is SGHNT and CDR2 is YYREEE (reference sequence). The CDR3 spells CASSRKGGGNEQFF. The CDR3 coding sequence is TGTGCCAGCAGCCGGAAGGGGGGCGGGAATGAGCAGTTCTTC.

There are many counts of this clonotype. The chain links TRBV28 to TRBJ1-2, with a weak D call TRBD1 (5 bases). Between the trimmed V and J ends, which lost 7 bases and 5 bases, there was a span of 26 bases. The CDR3 runs 17 residues. Germline lookup yields CDR1 MDHEN and CDR2 SYDVKM. CDR3 amino acids: CASTPSGGTDSRYGYTF. The CDR3 region has the DNA TGTGCCAGCACCCCGTCGGGGGGAACGGATTCTAGATATGGCTACACCTTC.

Ten or more counts support this clonotype. The rearrangement joins TRBV7-8 to TRBJ2-5; the match to TRBD2 covers 10 bases. The V gene end was trimmed by 6 bases and the J gene end by 1 base; junction bases not matched to a gene: 5. CDR1 and CDR2 from the germline V gene are SGHVS and FQNEAQ. The length of the CDR3 is 15 residues. The CDR3 loop reads CASSFSGGIQETQYF. The CDR3 coding sequence is TGTGCCAGCAGTTTTAGCGGGGGGATCCAAGAGACCCAGTACTTC.

CDR3 DNA: TGCGCCAGCAGCCAAAACCGGGACAGGGGATCACCCCTCCACTTT. It codes for CASSQNRDRGSPLHF. The V call is TRBV4-1, the J call TRBJ1-6; TRBD1 agrees at 10 bases. The CDR3 has 15 residues. The V and J ends lost 2 bases and 10 bases, in that order; junction bases with no gene match: 5. Germline CDR1 and CDR2: MGHRA and YSYEKL.

This clonotype was detected a few times. The rearrangement links TRBV11-3 to TRBJ1-1; D is unresolved. V was cut by 8 bases and J by 8 bases, with 24 bases left in between. CDR1 is SGHNT and CDR2 is YENEEA in the germline V gene. This CDR3 spans 15 amino acids. CDR3 in DNA: TGTGCCAGCGGATGGGGAGAGCGTGGGTCTGAGGAAGCTTTCTTT. Translation gives CASGWGERGSEEAFF.

This clonotype came up a few times. The V gene is TRBV30, the J gene TRBJ2-2; D possibly corresponds to TRBD2 (5 bases). CDR1 is GTSNPN and CDR2 is SVGIG in the germline V gene (reference sequence). The V and J ends lost 4 bases and 5 bases respectively, with 8 bases between them. The CDR3 has 12 residues. In nucleotides, the CDR3 is TGTGCCTGGAATCCGGGAACCGGGGAGCTGTTTTTT. The encoded protein is CAWNPGTGELFF.

This clonotype was seen at least ten times. The V gene is TRBV30, the J gene TRBJ1-5; D is unclear. Germline V gene sequence: CDR1 GTSNPN, CDR2 SVGIG (reference sequence). The V gene lost 3 bases and the J gene lost 9 bases, with 15 bases spanning the gap. The CDR3 runs to 13 residues. The CDR3 spells CAWRGLPWGPQHF. For the CDR3, the DNA is TGTGCCTGGAGAGGACTCCCGTGGGGGCCCCAGCATTTT.

This clonotype was seen many times. V is TRBV15 and J is TRBJ1-2; D is undetermined. V was clipped by 5 bases and J by 0 bases, with 4 bases between them. Germline CDR1 and CDR2: LNHNV and YYDKDF (reference sequence). The CDR3 extends over 12 amino acids. The CDR3 region is CATSQSNYGYTF. The CDR3 region has the DNA TGTGCCACCAGCCAGTCTAACTATGGCTACACCTTC.

This clonotype was seen at least ten times. The chain recombines TRBV20-1 with TRBJ2-7; D possibly corresponds to TRBD1 (5 bases). Trimming removed 5 bases from V and 7 bases from J, with 18 bases in between. The CDR3 loop spans 13 amino acids. The germline CDR1 and CDR2 sequences are DFQATT and SNEGSKA (reference sequence). The CDR3 loop reads CSAVKGETLEQYF. DNA for the CDR3: TGCAGTGCTGTGAAAGGGGAAACTCTTGAGCAGTACTTC.

The rearrangement links TRBV6-5 to TRBJ2-3; no definite D call. The CDR3 runs 14 residues. Germline V gene sequence: CDR1 MNHEY, CDR2 SVGAGI. The V end lost 0 bases, the J end lost 3 bases, and 7 bases lay between the germline ends. For the CDR3, the DNA is TGTGCCAGCAGTTACTCGATGAGGACAGATACGCAGTATTTT. This encodes CASSYSMRTDTQYF.

V is TRBV9 and J is TRBJ2-7; D unclear. CDR3 length equals 13 residues. The germline gives CDR1 SGDLS, CDR2 YYNGEE. With 4 bases removed from V and 5 bases from J, the gap between germline ends came to 13 bases. The CDR3 loop is CASSFQDGDEQYF. In DNA form, the CDR3 reads TGTGCCAGCAGCTTCCAGGATGGGGACGAGCAGTACTTC.

Ten or more counts support this clonotype. The chain joins TRBV2 to TRBJ1-2; TRBD1 agrees at 8 bases. Looked up from germline, CDR1 is SNHLY and CDR2 is FYNNEI. This CDR3 region has 15 residues. After removal of 9 bases from V and 4 bases from J, the junction contained 13 bases not matched to a gene. This CDR3 reads CASIAAGGASYGYTF. CDR3 sequence (DNA): TGTGCCAGTATCGCGGCAGGGGGCGCGAGCTATGGCTACACCTTC.

This clonotype was found many times. The chain combines TRBV28 with TRBJ2-7, with D unclear. Trimming shortened V by 9 bases and J by 0 bases, and 12 bases separated the two germline ends. This CDR3 contains 13 residues. Looked up from germline, CDR1 is MDHEN and CDR2 is SYDVKM. Written as DNA, the CDR3 is TGTGCCAGTCAACCATTAGTCTCCTACGAGCAGTACTTC. It specifies CASQPLVSYEQYF.

This clonotype was seen at least ten times. The J gene is TRBJ2-1, the V gene TRBV7-9, with 8 positions matching TRBD1. Losses at the gene ends were 5 bases for V and 12 bases for J; bases not matched to a gene: 9. The CDR3 is 13 residues long. Germline V gene lookup returns CDR1 SEHNR and CDR2 FQNEAQ (reference sequence). CDR3 DNA sequence: TGTGCCAGCAGCACACCAGGGGGCGTTGTGCAGTTCTTC. Translating gives CASSTPGGVVQFF.

This clonotype was picked up many times. The chain joins TRBV15 to TRBJ1-2; possible D gene TRBD1, 5 bases. Between the trimmed V and J ends, which lost 0 bases and 8 bases, there was a span of 16 bases. The CDR3 consists of 15 residues. Germline lookup yields CDR1 LNHNV and CDR2 YYDKDF (reference sequence). This CDR3 is CATSRDLRQGGGYTF. DNA for the CDR3: TGTGCCACCAGCAGAGATCTACGGCAGGGTGGAGGCTACACCTTC. The entire variable domain, with the rest obtained from reference TRBV15 and TRBJ1-2, is as follows: DAMVIQNPRYQVTQFGKPVTLSCSQTLNHNVMYWYQQKSSQAPKLLFHYYDKDFNNEADTPDNFQSRRPNTSFCFLDIRSPGLGDTAMYLCATSRDLRQGGGYTFGSGTRLTVV.

This chain joins TRBV10-3 and TRBJ2-5, with TRBD1 matching over 8 bases. The CDR3 is 15 amino acids. Germline trimming cut 2 bases from V and 5 bases from J; bases unmatched to any gene: 7. Germline lookup yields CDR1 ENHRY and CDR2 SYGVKD. The CDR3 is CAISEEDRVLETQYF. In DNA, the CDR3 is TGTGCCATCAGTGAGGAGGACAGGGTTCTGGAGACCCAGTACTTC.

This clonotype was counted ten times or more. The genes are TRBV12-3 or TRBV12-4 and TRBJ2-7; D is unclear. V was cut by 5 bases and J by 7 bases, with 12 bases left in between. The CDR3 is 12 amino acids. In DNA form, the CDR3 reads TGTGCCAGCAGTCACTGGGCCGGTGAGCAGTACTTC. Its translation: CASSHWAGEQYF.

There are many counts of this clonotype. This chain joins TRBV7-2 and TRBJ2-3; TRBD2 matches 11 bases. Germline loops: CDR1 SGHTA, CDR2 FQGNSA. V trimming: 5 bases; J trimming: 4 bases; junction bases outside the gene matches: 8. There are 16 residues in the CDR3. CDR3 bases: TGTGCCAGCAGCCCTAGCGGGGGGCAGGGTCCAGATACGCAGTATTTT. This sequence encodes CASSPSGGQGPDTQYF.

In its sample, this clonotype was seen many times. The chain recombines TRBV24-1 with TRBJ2-1; 10 positions match TRBD2. The V and J ends lost 0 bases and 6 bases, in that order; junction bases with no gene match: 10. This CDR3 has 18 residues. CDR1 is KGHDR and CDR2 is SFDVKD in the germline V gene. CDR3 DNA: TGTGCCACCAGTGATTTGCGTAGCGGGGGGCCGTACCCCAATGAGCAGTTCTTC. This encodes CATSDLRSGGPYPNEQFF.

Of note for this clonotype: The junction and the germline gene differ at one end; a read error may be behind it. The V and J genes are TRBV6-2 or TRBV6-3 and TRBJ1-3; D is unresolved. CDR3 length: 15 amino acids. The V gene's germline CDR1 is MNHEY and CDR2 SVGEGT. For the CDR3, the DNA is TGTGCCAGCAGGCCAGTGGTTTCCTCTGGAAACACCTTATATTTT. It translates to CASRPVVSSGNTLYF.

The chain links TRBV6-1 to TRBJ2-4; D tentatively fits TRBD1 or TRBD2 (6 bases each). The CDR3 contains 15 residues. Germline loops: CDR1 MNHNS, CDR2 SASEGT. Trimming shortened V by 5 bases and J by 2 bases, and 13 bases separated the two germline ends. CDR3 loop: CASSRGRSTKNIQYF. The CDR3 coding sequence is TGTGCCAGCAGTAGGGGGAGGTCGACCAAAAACATTCAGTACTTC.

This clonotype has a count of ten or more. This chain joins TRBV2 and TRBJ1-5; 8 bases map to TRBD1. V gave up 2 bases and J gave up 1 base; unmatched junction bases: 4. The CDR3 length is 16 residues. The germline V gene encodes CDR1 SNHLY and CDR2 FYNNEI. The CDR3 nucleotides are TGTGCCAGCAGTGAAAGGGACAGGAAGAGCAATCAGCCCCAGCATTTT. It encodes CASSERDRKSNQPQHF.

This clonotype was picked up many times. V usage is TRBV2 and J usage is TRBJ2-1; D could derive from TRBD1 or TRBD2 (5 bases each). Germline V lookup: CDR1 SNHLY, CDR2 FYNNEI. This CDR3 has 14 amino acids. Trimming cost V 3 bases and J 6 bases, with 12 bases left between them. CDR3 coding DNA: TGTGCCAGCAGTGAGCGAGGGGCGCTCAATGAGCAGTTCTTC. It is translated as CASSERGALNEQFF. Full variable domain (missing parts from reference TRBV2 and TRBJ2-1): EPEVTQTPSHQVTQMGQEVILRCVPISNHLYFYWYRQILGQKVEFLVSFYNNEISEKSEIFDDQFSVERPDGSNFTLKIRSTKLEDSAMYFCASSERGALNEQFFGPGTRLTVL.

A remark on this clonotype: One junction end does not reproduce the germline sequence, and a read error may be involved. The chain employs TRBV6-1 and TRBJ2-7; TRBD1 might be the D (6 bases). There are 12 residues in the CDR3. The germline V gene has CDR1 MNHNS and CDR2 SASEGT. The CDR3 reads CAGRSDRYEQYF. DNA for the CDR3: TGTGCCGGCAGATCGGACAGATACGAGCAGTACTTC.